This TCR beta chain came from a study of T cell repertoires in cytomegalovirus infection. V lost 4 bases and J lost 3; bases outside the gene matches: 6. Germline V gene data show CDR1 as SNHLY and CDR2 as FYNNEI. The CDR3 runs 15 residues. MiXCR, run by TCRdb on the reads, gives a single entry per CDR3 protein. The sample lists approximately 100,000 distinct CDR3 sequences; about 40% were seen once. With respect to this clonotype: The antigen remains unidentified.

This TCR came from a human donor in good health (CMV status not recorded). Some clones in this sample may be carry-over from other donors' samples. This specimen consisted of CD8+ T cells from cultured PBMCs, obtained from culture after CMV antigen stimulation. The chain carries TRBV2 and TRBJ1-3, with 7 positions matching TRBD1. The CDR3 nucleotides read TGTGCCAGCAGTGCTACAGGGGCTCTTGGAAACACCATATATTTT. This encodes CASSATGALGNTIYF.